Listed below are T cell receptor beta chains from one sample, sequenced in a study of blood T cell repertoires in COVID-19. Data came from immunoSEQ multiplex PCR; TCRdb stores just in-frame clones and leaves some out. The table has around 180,000 clones, approximately 84% seen once; the top ten hold under 8.5%. The sequencing sample was made of peripheral blood. The source of these receptors is a human donor in a cohort sampled during active COVID-19. CDR3s include the opening cysteine and the closing phenylalanine or tryptophan. D genes are given only for firm matches. Expanded clones get a size class; other rows say once, few or many, or leave the size out.

TRBD2 | TRBJ2-2 | NA | TRBV14 | 15 | CASSSSGGRVGELFF | TGTGCCAGCAGCAGTAGCGGGGGGCGGGTCGGGGAGCTGTTTTTT
NA | TRBJ1-1 | NA | TRBV19 | 16 | CASSIESGVGSTEAFF | TGTGCCAGTAGTATAGAATCCGGGGTCGGCAGCACTGAAGCTTTCTTT
NA | TRBJ1-2 | NA | TRBV18 | 14 | CASSPPGAGYGYTF | TGTGCCAGCTCACCCCCGGGAGCAGGTTATGGCTACACCTTC
NA | TRBJ2-7 | NA | TRBV3-1/TRBV3-2 | 14 | CASSLQHLSYEQYF | TGTGCCAGCAGCCTGCAACATCTCTCCTACGAGCAGTACTTC
NA | TRBJ1-4 | NA | TRBV9 | 13 | CASSPQQNEKLFF | TGTGCCAGCAGCCCACAACAAAATGAAAAACTGTTTTTT
TRBD1 | TRBJ1-3 | NA | TRBV5-1 | 14 | CASSYPDRGNTIYF | TGCGCCAGCAGCTATCCAGACAGGGGGAACACCATATATTTT
NA | TRBJ2-7 | NA | TRBV19 | 16 | CASSIGKGAGSYEQYF | TGTGCCAGTAGTATAGGGAAGGGAGCGGGCTCCTACGAGCAGTACTTC
NA | TRBJ1-3 | NA | TRBV7-9 | 17 | CASSTSIRRDSGNTIYF | TGTGCCAGCAGCACTTCCATCAGACGGGACTCTGGAAACACCATATATTTT
NA | TRBJ1-2 | NA | TRBV15 | 15 | CATSNPNPQSYGYTF | TGTGCCACCAGCAACCCCAACCCGCAGTCTTATGGCTACACCTTC
NA | TRBJ1-2 | NA | TRBV23-1 | 13 | CASSHKAGVGYTF | TGCGCCAGCAGTCACAAGGCAGGGGTCGGCTACACCTTC
NA | TRBJ1-3 | NA | TRBV27 | 14 | CASSPGGGGNTIYF | TGTGCCAGCAGCCCCGGAGGGGGGGGTAACACCATATATTTT
TRBD2 | TRBJ2-2 | NA | TRBV3-1/TRBV3-2 | 16 | CASSLPGLAGTGELFF | TGTGCCAGCAGCCTACCGGGACTAGCGGGGACCGGGGAGCTGTTTTTT
TRBD2 | TRBJ2-5 | NA | TRBV6-5 | 16 | CASSYGTSGGGETQYF | TGTGCCAGCAGTTACGGGACTAGCGGGGGGGGAGAGACCCAGTACTTC
TRBD2 | TRBJ2-1 | NA | TRBV11-2 | 17 | CASSMRLAGGPANEQFF | TGTGCCAGCAGCATGAGACTAGCGGGGGGGCCAGCTAATGAGCAGTTCTTC
TRBD1 | TRBJ2-1 | NA | TRBV29-1 | 10 | CSVPDRGEVF | TGCAGCGTGCCCGACAGGGGAGAGGTCTTC
NA | TRBJ2-5 | NA | TRBV7-6 | 13 | CASSSLSGETQYF | TGTGCCAGCAGCTCCCTAAGTGGTGAGACCCAGTACTTC
TRBD1 | TRBJ1-5 | NA | TRBV19 | 16 | CASSGPTGGGNQPQHF | TGTGCCAGTAGTGGGCCGACAGGGGGGGGCAATCAGCCCCAGCATTTT
NA | TRBJ2-2 | NA | TRBV10-3 | 10 | CAKAPGELFF | TGTGCCAAAGCCCCCGGGGAGCTGTTTTTT
NA | TRBJ2-2 | NA | TRBV19 | 15 | CASRWGDPNTGELFF | TGTGCCAGTAGGTGGGGGGACCCGAACACCGGGGAGCTGTTTTTT
NA | TRBJ2-2 | NA | TRBV11-1 | 13 | CASRKGRTGELFF | TGTGCCAGCAGGAAGGGGCGAACCGGGGAGCTGTTTTTT
TRBD1 | TRBJ2-5 | NA | TRBV9 | 13 | CASSVPGGETQYF | TGTGCCAGCAGCGTTCCAGGGGGAGAGACCCAGTACTTC
NA | TRBJ1-1 | NA | TRBV6-1 | 13 | CASSVAEYTEAFF | TGTGCCAGCAGCGTCGCTGAGTACACTGAAGCTTTCTTT
NA | TRBJ1-5 | NA | TRBV5-6 | 16 | CASSLFRASRRQPQHF | TGTGCCAGCAGCCTTTTCAGGGCCTCGCGGCGGCAGCCCCAGCATTTT
NA | TRBJ1-2 | NA | TRBV6-5 | 15 | CASMSHRAVNYGYTF | TGTGCCAGCATGAGTCACAGGGCCGTTAACTATGGCTACACCTTC
TRBD2 | TRBJ2-7 | NA | TRBV4-2 | 15 | CASSQERGGSYEQYF | TGTGCCAGCAGCCAAGAACGCGGGGGTTCCTACGAGCAGTACTTC
NA | TRBJ2-2 | NA | TRBV5-1 | 14 | CASSTGRGTGELFF | TGCGCCAGCTCGACCGGAAGGGGGACCGGGGAGCTGTTTTTT
TRBD2 | TRBJ2-2 | once | TRBV5-4 | 16 | CASSLTGGTNTGELFF | TGTGCCAGCAGCTTGACGGGGGGGACGAACACCGGGGAGCTGTTTTTT
NA | TRBJ1-1 | NA | TRBV30 | 14 | CAWAPRPGYSEAFF | TGTGCCTGGGCCCCCCGGCCAGGATACTCCGAAGCTTTCTTT
NA | TRBJ1-4 | NA | TRBV6-6 | 14 | CASSMDRSNEKLFF | TGTGCCAGCAGTATGGACAGATCTAATGAAAAACTGTTTTTT
NA | TRBJ2-6 | once | TRBV19 | 15 | CASSISGSGANVLTF | TGTGCCAGTAGTATTTCGGGGTCTGGGGCCAACGTCCTGACTTTC
TRBD1 | TRBJ2-7 | once | TRBV7-8 | 16 | CASSLEIATGYYEQYF | TGTGCCAGCAGCTTAGAAATAGCGACAGGGTACTACGAGCAGTACTTC
TRBD1 | TRBJ1-6 | NA | TRBV10-2 | 15 | CASSTTGTGGSPLHF | TGCGCCAGCAGTACCACCGGGACAGGGGGTTCTCCCCTCCACTTT
NA | TRBJ1-6 | NA | TRBV6-1 | 17 | CASSELGRASYNSPLHF | TGTGCCAGCAGTGAACTGGGCAGGGCCTCCTATAATTCACCCCTCCACTTT
NA | TRBJ1-1 | NA | TRBV30 | 13 | CACTLLSNTEAFF | TGTGCCTGCACTTTACTTTCGAACACTGAAGCTTTCTTT
NA | TRBJ1-5 | few | TRBV9 | 16 | CASSEGGSRSNQPQHF | TGTGCCAGCAGCGAAGGCGGGTCGCGAAGCAATCAGCCCCAGCATTTT
NA | TRBJ2-5 | NA | TRBV9 | 17 | CASSSPGGGGIVETQYF | TGTGCCAGCAGTTCACCCGGTGGGGGGGGCATCGTGGAGACCCAGTACTTC